The present TCR beta chain was sequenced within a study of T cells expressing NK-cell markers. Findings of the study overall: Among four donors, these clonotypes also ranked first in the CD3+CD56-NKG2C+ fraction.

Germline CDR1 LGHDT, CDR2 YNNKEL (reference sequence). The CDR3 runs to 15 residues. As regards this clonotype: The antigen is not known.

TCRdb reprocessed the 5' RACE reads and stores each CDR3 protein as one record, lacking DNA. The listing records 350,000 to 400,000 distinct CDR3 sequences. The material sequenced was blood T cells: a sorted CD56 or NKG2C T cell subset, CD4+ or CD8+ T cells, or bulk PBMC T cells (not recorded which). The TCR sequence derives from a woman aged 45-65 years in good health. The chain links TRBV3-1 to TRBJ2-1; TCRdb returns TRBD2, unconfirmable since there is no DNA. The CDR3 is CASSQDPRHQNEQFF.